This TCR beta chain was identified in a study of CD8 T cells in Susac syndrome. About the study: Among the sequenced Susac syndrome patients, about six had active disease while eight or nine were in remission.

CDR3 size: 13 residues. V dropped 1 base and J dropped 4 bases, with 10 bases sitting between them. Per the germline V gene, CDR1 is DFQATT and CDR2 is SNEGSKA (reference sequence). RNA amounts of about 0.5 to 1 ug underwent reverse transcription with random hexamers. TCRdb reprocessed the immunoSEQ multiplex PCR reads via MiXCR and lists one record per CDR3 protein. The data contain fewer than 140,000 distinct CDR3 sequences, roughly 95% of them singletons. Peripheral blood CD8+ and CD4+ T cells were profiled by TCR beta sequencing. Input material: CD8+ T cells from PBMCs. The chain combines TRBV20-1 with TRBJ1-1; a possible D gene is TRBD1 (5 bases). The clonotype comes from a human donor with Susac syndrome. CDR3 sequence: CSARAQGPTEAFF. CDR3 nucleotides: TGCAGTGCTAGAGCTCAGGGACCCACTGAAGCTTTCTTT.